The rows below give T cell receptor beta chains drawn from one sample of a study of technical replicates of blood from a handful of donors. The table came from immunoSEQ multiplex PCR; TCRdb's copy has only in-frame clones and leaves some out. The profile shows more than 65,000 clones, 90% to 95% of them singletons. Sequencing was performed on T cells isolated from PBMCs. These receptors were taken from a human donor in good health. The CDR3 runs from the conserved cysteine through the conserved F or W. Where a row states a size, it is once, few, many or the class of an expanded clone; other rows omit it.

.	TRBV11-2	TRBJ2-7	CASRSLAGYEQYF
.	TRBV9	TRBJ2-7	CASSVADSGRSYEQYF
.	TRBV9	TRBJ1-2	CASSAPREGGGYTF
.	TRBV21-1	TRBJ2-7	CASSKALGQGFGEQYF
.	TRBV29-1	TRBJ1-1	CSVSRGGATEAFF
.	TRBV7-9	TRBJ2-3	CASSLAALTDTQYF
.	TRBV30	TRBJ1-2	CAWSSPRALNNYYGYTF
once	TRBV11-2	TRBJ2-5	CASSLDLTGEETQYF
.	TRBV7-9	TRBJ2-1	CASSGFGLAGYNEQFF
.	TRBV6-5	TRBJ2-7	CASSYLRDLRGSEQYF